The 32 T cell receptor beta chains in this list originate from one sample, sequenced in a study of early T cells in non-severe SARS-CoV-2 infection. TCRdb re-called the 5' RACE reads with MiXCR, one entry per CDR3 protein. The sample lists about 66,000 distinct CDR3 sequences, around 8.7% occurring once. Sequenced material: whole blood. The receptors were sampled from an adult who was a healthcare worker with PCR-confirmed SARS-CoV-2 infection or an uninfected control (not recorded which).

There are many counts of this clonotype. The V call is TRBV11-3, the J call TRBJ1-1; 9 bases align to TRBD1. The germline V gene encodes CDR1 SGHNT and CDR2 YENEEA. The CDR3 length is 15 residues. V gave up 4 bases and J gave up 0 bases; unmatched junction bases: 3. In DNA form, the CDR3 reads TGTGCCAGCAGCTCGAGGACAGGGGTGAACACTGAAGCTTTCTTT. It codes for CASSSRTGVNTEAFF.

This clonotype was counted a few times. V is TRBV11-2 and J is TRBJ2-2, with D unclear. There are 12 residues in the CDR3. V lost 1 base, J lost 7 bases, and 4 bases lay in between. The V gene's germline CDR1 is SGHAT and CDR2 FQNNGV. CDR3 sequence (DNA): TGTGCCAGCAGCTTAGTTCGCGGGGAGCTGTTTTTT. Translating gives CASSLVRGELFF.

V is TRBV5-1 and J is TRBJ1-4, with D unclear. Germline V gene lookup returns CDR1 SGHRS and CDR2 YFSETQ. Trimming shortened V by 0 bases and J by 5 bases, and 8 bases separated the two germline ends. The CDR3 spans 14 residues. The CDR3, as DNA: TGCGCCAGCAGCTTGGAGGCAGGAAATGAAAAACTGTTTTTT. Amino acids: CASSLEAGNEKLFF.

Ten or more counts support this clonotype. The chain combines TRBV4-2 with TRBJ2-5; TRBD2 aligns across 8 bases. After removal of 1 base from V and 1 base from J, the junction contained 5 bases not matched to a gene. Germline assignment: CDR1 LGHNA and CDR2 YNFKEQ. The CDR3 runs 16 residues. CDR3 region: CASSQVSGSFQETQYF. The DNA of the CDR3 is TGTGCCAGCAGCCAAGTCAGCGGGAGTTTCCAAGAGACCCAGTACTTC.

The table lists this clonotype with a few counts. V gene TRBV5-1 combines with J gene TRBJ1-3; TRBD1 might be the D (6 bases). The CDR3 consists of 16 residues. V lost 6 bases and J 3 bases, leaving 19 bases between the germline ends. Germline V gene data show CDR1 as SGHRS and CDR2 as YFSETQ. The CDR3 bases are TGCGCCAGCACTAGAGAAGGACAGAATTTTGGAAACACCATATATTTT. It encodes CASTREGQNFGNTIYF.

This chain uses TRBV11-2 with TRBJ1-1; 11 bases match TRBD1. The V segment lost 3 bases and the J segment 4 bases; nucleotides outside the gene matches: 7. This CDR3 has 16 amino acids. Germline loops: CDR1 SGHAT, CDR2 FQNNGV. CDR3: CASSFSAGTGGTEAFF. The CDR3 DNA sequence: TGTGCCAGCAGCTTTTCCGCCGGGACAGGGGGCACTGAAGCTTTCTTT.

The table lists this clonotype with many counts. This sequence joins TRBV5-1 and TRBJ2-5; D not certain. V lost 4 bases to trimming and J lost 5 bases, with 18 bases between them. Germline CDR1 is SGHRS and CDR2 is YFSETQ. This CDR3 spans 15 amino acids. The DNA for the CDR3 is TGCGCCAGCAGCCCACAAGGACCGTTTGCGGAGACCCAGTACTTC. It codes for CASSPQGPFAETQYF.

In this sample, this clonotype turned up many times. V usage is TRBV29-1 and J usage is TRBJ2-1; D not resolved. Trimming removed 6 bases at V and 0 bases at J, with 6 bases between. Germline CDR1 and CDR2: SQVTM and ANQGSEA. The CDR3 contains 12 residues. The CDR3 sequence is CSVRASYNEQFF. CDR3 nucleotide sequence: TGCAGCGTGAGAGCCTCCTACAATGAGCAGTTCTTC.

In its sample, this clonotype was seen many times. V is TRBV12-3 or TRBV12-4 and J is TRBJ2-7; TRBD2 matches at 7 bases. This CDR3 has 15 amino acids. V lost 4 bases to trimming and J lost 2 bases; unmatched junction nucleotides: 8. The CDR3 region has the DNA TGTGCCAGCAGTTCGCGGGGAGGGGCCACCTACGAGCAGTACTTC. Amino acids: CASSSRGGATYEQYF.

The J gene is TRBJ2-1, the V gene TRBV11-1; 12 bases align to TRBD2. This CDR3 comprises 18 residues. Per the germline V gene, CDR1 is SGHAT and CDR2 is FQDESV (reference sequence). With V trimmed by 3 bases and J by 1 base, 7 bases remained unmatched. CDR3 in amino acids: CASSFWTSGTFSYNEQFF. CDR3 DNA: TGTGCCAGCAGCTTTTGGACTAGCGGGACGTTTTCCTACAATGAGCAGTTCTTC.

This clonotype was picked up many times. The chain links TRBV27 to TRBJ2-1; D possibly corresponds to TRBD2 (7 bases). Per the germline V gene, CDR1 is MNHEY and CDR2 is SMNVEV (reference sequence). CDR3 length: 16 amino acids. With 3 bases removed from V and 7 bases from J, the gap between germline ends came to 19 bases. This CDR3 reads CASSLRGPGGTNEQFF. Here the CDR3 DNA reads TGTGCCAGCAGTTTGCGGGGGCCGGGTGGGACTAATGAGCAGTTCTTC.

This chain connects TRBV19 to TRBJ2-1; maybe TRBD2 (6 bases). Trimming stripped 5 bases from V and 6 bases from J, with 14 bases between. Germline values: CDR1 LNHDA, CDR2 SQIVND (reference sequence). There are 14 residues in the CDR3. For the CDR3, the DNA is TGTGCCAGTAGTTTTGGCGGGGCTATCAATGAGCAGTTCTTC. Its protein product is CASSFGGAINEQFF.

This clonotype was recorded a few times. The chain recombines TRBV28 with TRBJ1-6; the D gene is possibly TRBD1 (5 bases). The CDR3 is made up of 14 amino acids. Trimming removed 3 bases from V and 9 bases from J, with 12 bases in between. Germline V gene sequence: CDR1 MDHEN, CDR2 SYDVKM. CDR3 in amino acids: CASSFSGGGSPLHF. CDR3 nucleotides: TGTGCCAGCAGTTTCTCCGGGGGGGGTTCACCCCTCCACTTT.

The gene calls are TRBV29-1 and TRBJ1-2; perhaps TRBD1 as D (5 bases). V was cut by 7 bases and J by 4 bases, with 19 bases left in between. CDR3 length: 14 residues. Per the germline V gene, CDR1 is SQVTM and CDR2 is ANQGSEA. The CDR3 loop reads CSASGLGTAYGYTF. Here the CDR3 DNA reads TGCAGCGCTAGTGGCTTAGGGACGGCCTATGGCTACACCTTC.

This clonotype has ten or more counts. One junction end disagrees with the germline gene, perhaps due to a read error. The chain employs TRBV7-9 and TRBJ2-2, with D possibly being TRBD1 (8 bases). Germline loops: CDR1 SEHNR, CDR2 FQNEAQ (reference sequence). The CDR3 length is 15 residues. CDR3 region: CATSQDRGGTGELFF. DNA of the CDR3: TGTGCCACCAGCCAAGACAGGGGAGGGACCGGGGAGCTGTTTTTT.

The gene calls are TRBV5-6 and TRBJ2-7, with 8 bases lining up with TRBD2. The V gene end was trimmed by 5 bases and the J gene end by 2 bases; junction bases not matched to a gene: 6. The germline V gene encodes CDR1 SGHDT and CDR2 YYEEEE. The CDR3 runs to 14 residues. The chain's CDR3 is CASSPGLEAYEQYF. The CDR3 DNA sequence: TGTGCCAGCAGTCCGGGACTAGAGGCCTACGAGCAGTACTTC.

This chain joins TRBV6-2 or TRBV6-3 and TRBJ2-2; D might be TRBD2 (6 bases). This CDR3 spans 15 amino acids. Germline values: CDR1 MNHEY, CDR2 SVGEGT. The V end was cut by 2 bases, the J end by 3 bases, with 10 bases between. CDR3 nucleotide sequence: TGTGCCAGCAGTTACGGGGGGAGGCACACCGGGGAGCTGTTTTTT. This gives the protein CASSYGGRHTGELFF.

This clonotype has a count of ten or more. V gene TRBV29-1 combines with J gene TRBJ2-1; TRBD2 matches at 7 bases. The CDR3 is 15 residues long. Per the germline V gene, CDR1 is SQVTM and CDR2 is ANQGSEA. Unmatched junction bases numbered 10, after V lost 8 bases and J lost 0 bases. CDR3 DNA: TGCAGCACTGGGGACGGGGGGAACTCCTACAATGAGCAGTTCTTC. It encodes CSTGDGGNSYNEQFF.

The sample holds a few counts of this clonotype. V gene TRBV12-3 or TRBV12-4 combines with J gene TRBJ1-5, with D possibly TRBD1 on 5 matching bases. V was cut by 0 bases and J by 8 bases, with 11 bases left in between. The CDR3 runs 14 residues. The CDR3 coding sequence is TGTGCCAGCAGTTTAGCGGGGCAGGCAAAGCCCCAGCATTTT. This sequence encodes CASSLAGQAKPQHF.

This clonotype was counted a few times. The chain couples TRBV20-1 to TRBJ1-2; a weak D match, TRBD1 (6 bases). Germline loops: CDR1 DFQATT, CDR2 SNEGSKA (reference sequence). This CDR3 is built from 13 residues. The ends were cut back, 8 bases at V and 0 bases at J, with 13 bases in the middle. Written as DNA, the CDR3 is TGCAGTCATGGGACAATGGCTAACTATGGCTACACCTTC. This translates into CSHGTMANYGYTF.

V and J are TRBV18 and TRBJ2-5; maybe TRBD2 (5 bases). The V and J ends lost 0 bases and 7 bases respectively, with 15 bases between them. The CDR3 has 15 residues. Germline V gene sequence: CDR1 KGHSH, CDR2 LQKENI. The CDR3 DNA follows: TGTGCCAGCTCACCACCGAGAGCGGAAGAGATGACCCAGTACTTC. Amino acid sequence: CASSPPRAEEMTQYF.

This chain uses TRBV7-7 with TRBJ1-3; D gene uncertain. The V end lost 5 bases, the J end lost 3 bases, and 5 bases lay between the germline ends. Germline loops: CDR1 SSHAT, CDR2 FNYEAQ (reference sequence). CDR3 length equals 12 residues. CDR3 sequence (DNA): TGTGCCAGCAGCCCAAATGGAAACACCATATATTTT. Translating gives CASSPNGNTIYF.

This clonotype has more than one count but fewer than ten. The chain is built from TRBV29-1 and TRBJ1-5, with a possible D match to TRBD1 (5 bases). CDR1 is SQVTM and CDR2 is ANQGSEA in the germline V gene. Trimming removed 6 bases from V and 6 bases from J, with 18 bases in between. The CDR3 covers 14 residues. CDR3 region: CSVRAGGIGQPQHF. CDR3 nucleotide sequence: TGCAGCGTACGAGCGGGGGGTATAGGTCAGCCCCAGCATTTT.

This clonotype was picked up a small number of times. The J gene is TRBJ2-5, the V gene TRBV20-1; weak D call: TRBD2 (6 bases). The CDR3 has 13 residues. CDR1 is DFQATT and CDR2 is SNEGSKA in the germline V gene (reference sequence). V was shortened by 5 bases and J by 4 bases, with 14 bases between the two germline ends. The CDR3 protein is CSAAPGGGETQYF. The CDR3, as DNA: TGCAGTGCTGCACCCGGGGGAGGAGAGACCCAGTACTTC.

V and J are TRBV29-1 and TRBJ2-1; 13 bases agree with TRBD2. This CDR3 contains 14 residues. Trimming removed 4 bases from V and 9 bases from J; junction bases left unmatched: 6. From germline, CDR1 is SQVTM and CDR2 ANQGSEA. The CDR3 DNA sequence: TGCAGCGTTGGGGGACTAGCGGGATCGGCTGAGCAGTTCTTC. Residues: CSVGGLAGSAEQFF.

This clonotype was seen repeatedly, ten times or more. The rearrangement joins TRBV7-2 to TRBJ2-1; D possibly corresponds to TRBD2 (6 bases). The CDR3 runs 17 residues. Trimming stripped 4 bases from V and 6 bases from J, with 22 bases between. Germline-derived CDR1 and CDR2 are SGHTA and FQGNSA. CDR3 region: CASSSSWGGVAGNEQFF. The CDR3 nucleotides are TGTGCCAGCAGCTCTAGTTGGGGCGGGGTGGCTGGCAATGAGCAGTTCTTC.

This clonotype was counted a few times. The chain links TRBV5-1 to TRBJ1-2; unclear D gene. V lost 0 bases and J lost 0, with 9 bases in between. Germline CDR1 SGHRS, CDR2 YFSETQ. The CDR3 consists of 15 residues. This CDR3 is CASSLGGGPNYGYTF. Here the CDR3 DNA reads TGCGCCAGCAGCTTGGGCGGAGGGCCTAACTATGGCTACACCTTC. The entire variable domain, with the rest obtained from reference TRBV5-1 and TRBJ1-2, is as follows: KAGVTQTPRYLIKTRGQQVTLSCSPISGHRSVSWYQQTPGQGLQFLFEYFSETQRNKGNFPGRFSGRQFSNSRSEMNVSTLELGDSALYLCASSLGGGPNYGYTFGSGTRLTVV.

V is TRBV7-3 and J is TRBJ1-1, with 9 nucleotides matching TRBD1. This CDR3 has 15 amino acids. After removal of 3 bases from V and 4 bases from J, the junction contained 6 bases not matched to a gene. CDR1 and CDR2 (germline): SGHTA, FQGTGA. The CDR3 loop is CASSFTGGAGTEAFF. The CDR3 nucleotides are TGTGCCAGCAGCTTTACAGGGGGCGCAGGCACTGAAGCTTTCTTT.

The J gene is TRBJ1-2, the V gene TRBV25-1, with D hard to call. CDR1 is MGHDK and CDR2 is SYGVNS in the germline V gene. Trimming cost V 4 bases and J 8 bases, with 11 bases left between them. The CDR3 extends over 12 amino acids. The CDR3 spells CASSVGLKGYTF. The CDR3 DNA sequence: TGTGCCAGCAGTGTTGGGCTCAAGGGCTACACCTTC.

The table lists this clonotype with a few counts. CDR3 sequence (DNA): TGTGCCAGCAGCGTACAAGCGGGAGGCGGAGAGCAGTACTTC. Translated, it gives CASSVQAGGGEQYF. This chain joins TRBV2 and TRBJ2-7; 9 nucleotides match TRBD2. Per germline, CDR1 SNHLY and CDR2 FYNNEI. Losses at the gene ends were 6 bases for V and 7 bases for J; bases not matched to a gene: 10. The CDR3 extends over 14 amino acids.

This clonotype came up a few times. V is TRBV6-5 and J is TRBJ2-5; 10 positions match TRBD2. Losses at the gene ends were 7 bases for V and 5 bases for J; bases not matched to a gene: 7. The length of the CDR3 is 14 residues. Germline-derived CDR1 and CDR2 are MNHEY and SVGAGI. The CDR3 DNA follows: TGTGCCAGCACGGAGCGGGAGGGTATTGAGACCCAGTACTTC. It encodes CASTEREGIETQYF.

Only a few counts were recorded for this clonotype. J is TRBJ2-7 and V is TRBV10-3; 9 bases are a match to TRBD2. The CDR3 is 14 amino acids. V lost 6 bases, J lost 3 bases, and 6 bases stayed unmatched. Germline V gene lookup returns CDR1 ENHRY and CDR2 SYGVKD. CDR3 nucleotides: TGTGCCATCAGAGCCGGGACTAGCAGCTACGAGCAGTACTTC. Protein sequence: CAIRAGTSSYEQYF.